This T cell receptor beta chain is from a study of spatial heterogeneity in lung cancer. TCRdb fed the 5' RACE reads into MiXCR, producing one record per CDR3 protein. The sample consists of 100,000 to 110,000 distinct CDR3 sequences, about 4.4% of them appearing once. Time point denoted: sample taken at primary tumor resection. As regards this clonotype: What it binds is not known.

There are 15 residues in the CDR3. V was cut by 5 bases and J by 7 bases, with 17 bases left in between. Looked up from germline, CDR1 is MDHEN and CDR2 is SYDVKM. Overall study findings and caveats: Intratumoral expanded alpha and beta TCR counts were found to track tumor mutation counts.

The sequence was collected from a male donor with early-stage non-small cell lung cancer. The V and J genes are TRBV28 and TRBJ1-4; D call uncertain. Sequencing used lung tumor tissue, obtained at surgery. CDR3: CASSPHPRLGEKLFF. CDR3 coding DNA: TGTGCCAGCAGTCCCCACCCGAGGCTAGGTGAAAAACTGTTTTTT.